A selection of T cell receptor beta chains follows, all from one sample in a study of radiotherapy plus CTLA-4 blockade in lung cancer. Profiling relied on immunoSEQ multiplex PCR, and the TCRdb table lists in-frame clones only, not all of them. In the table there are fewer than 65,000 clones, approximately 80% of which are singletons. The sample in question was peripheral blood, obtained from a patient treated with radiotherapy plus ipilimumab. These receptors were taken from a human donor with non-small cell lung cancer whose response to radiotherapy plus ipilimumab could not be evaluated. CDR3s include the opening cysteine and the closing phenylalanine or tryptophan. D genes are given only for firm matches. For some rows the clone size is stated as once, few or many, or as a class when expanded; others skip it.

>TRBJ1-2|TRBD1|TRBV7-6|once
TGTGCCAGCAGCCCCGGGACAGGGGGCGCTTTTAGCTACACCTTC
CASSPGTGGAFSYTF
>TRBJ2-7|TRBD1|TRBV27|once
TGTGCCAGCAGTTTATCGAGAGGACAGGGGCCTTCCTACGAGCAGTACTTC
CASSLSRGQGPSYEQYF
>TRBJ2-5|TRBD2|TRBV5-4|NA
TGTGCCAGCAACCCGGGGGGCCAAGAGACCCAGTACTTC
CASNPGGQETQYF
>TRBJ2-7|TRBD1|TRBV29-1|NA
TGCAGCGTAGGGACAGGGGACGAGCAGTACTTC
CSVGTGDEQYF
>TRBJ1-5|NA|TRBV6-6|NA
TGTGCCAGCACCTTTCTGGGGGGAGATCAGCCCCAGCATTTT
CASTFLGGDQPQHF
>TRBJ1-1|TRBD1|TRBV19|NA
TGTGCCAGTAAAGACAGGGAGAGGAACACTGAAGCTTTCTTT
CASKDRERNTEAFF
>TRBJ1-3|NA|TRBV7-2|NA
TGTGCCAGCAGCTTGCGCAGGGGCCTTAGCTCTGGAAACACCATATATTTT
CASSLRRGLSSGNTIYF
>TRBJ2-3|TRBD2|TRBV6-4|NA
TGTGCCAGCACCGGACTGGGCGGGGGGAGGACAGATACGCAGTATTTT
CASTGLGGGRTDTQYF
>TRBJ2-1|NA|TRBV6-4|NA
TGTGCCAGCATCGCCCCTATCGTATACAATGAGCAGTTCTTC
CASIAPIVYNEQFF
>TRBJ2-5|TRBD1|TRBV5-1|NA
TGCGCCAGCAGCTTAGGACAGGGTTTGGAGACCCAGTACTTC
CASSLGQGLETQYF
>TRBJ1-3|TRBD1|TRBV27|NA
TGTGCCAGCAAGGGACAGGCAAACTCTGGAAACACCATATATTTT
CASKGQANSGNTIYF
>TRBJ2-2|TRBD2|TRBV30|NA
TGTGCCTGGAGTCTAGGGCTAGCGGGAGGGCCCGGGGAGCTGTTTTTT
CAWSLGLAGGPGELFF
>TRBJ1-4|NA|TRBV9|once
TGTGCCAGCAGCGTAGCCTTGCGAGCAGAAAAACTGTTTTTT
CASSVALRAEKLFF
>TRBJ1-5|TRBD1|TRBV28|NA
TGTGCCAGCAGTTTAAGGGACAGGGGGAAACTAAATCAGCCCCAGCATTTT
CASSLRDRGKLNQPQHF
>TRBJ2-2|NA|TRBV7-2|NA
TGTGCCAGCAGCTCCCTCCTAAGCACCGGGGAGCTGTTTTTT
CASSSLLSTGELFF
>TRBJ1-5|NA|TRBV5-1|NA
TGCGCCAGCAGCTTGGGCGGGGATCCCGATCAGCCCCAGCATTTT
CASSLGGDPDQPQHF
>TRBJ2-7|NA|TRBV18|few
TGTGCCAGCTCACCATCCTTGACTAGCTACGAGCAGTACTTC
CASSPSLTSYEQYF
>TRBJ1-5|NA|TRBV18|NA
TGTGCCAGCTCACCACTAGGGGGGGGAGATCAGCCCCAGCATTTT
CASSPLGGGDQPQHF
>TRBJ1-5|NA|TRBV28|NA
TGTGCCAGCAGGGTAGGGGGTCAGCCCCAGCATTTT
CASRVGGQPQHF
>TRBJ2-3|NA|TRBV29-1|NA
TGCAGCGTTTACTACGTGGATACGCAGTATTTT
CSVYYVDTQYF
>TRBJ2-3|NA|TRBV28|NA
TGTGCCAGCAGTTTAAGGGGCCTTAAGGTTACGCAGTATTTT
CASSLRGLKVTQYF
>TRBJ2-1|NA|TRBV5-4|once
TGTGCCAGCAGGGTCGCGGTTAACTACAATGAGCAGTTCTTC
CASRVAVNYNEQFF
>TRBJ1-3|TRBD1|TRBV18|NA
TGTGCCAGCTCACCCAGACATCTACAGGGGGGCACCATATATTTT
CASSPRHLQGGTIYF
>TRBJ1-1|NA|TRBV11-2|few
TGTGCCAGCAGCTTAGATCTTCAGGGCGGCACTGAAGCTTTCTTT
CASSLDLQGGTEAFF
>TRBJ1-1|NA|TRBV25-1|NA
TGTGCCAGCAGTCTAACCCTGAACACTGAAGCTTTCTTT
CASSLTLNTEAFF
>TRBJ1-1|NA|TRBV15|NA
TGTGCCACCAGCAGACACCCTCAGGTCCCCGAATGGACTGAAGCTTTCTTT
CATSRHPQVPEWTEAFF
>TRBJ2-7|TRBD1|TRBV18|NA
TGTGCCAGCTCACCTCCGGGACAGGGTTACCACGAGCAGTACTTC
CASSPPGQGYHEQYF
>TRBJ2-4|TRBD2|TRBV4-2|NA
TGTGCCAGCAGCCAAGACCTAGCGGGGAGGGTGGCCAAAAACATTCAGTACTTC
CASSQDLAGRVAKNIQYF
>TRBJ1-1|NA|TRBV5-6|NA
TGTGCCAGCAGCGTCGGGGACACTGAAGCTTTCTTT
CASSVGDTEAFF
>TRBJ2-5|NA|TRBV6-1|NA
TGTGCCAGCAGTCCTTCGACAGGTCCCCAAGAGACCCAGTACTTC
CASSPSTGPQETQYF
>TRBJ1-1|NA|TRBV6-6|few
TGTGCCAGCAGTTTGAGGGTGGGCGAAGCTTTCTTT
CASSLRVGEAFF